This passage covers 5 T cell receptor beta chains from one sample sequenced in a study of OX40 agonist ivuxolimab in advanced cancers. Data came from immunoSEQ multiplex PCR; TCRdb stores just in-frame clones and leaves some out. The sample lists some 50,000 clones, less than 90% occurring once. Source: CD4+ or CD8+ T cells sorted from blood, taken in a trial of the OX40 agonist ivuxolimab. The receptor source for this set is an adult with an advanced solid tumor such as melanoma, head and neck, liver or kidney cancer.

This clone was observed a handful of times. The CDR3 region has the DNA TGTGCCAGCAGGTCACCCCGGGGGGACAGTATCAATCAGCCCCAGCATTTT. Protein product: CASRSPRGDSINQPQHF. The chain combines TRBV28 with TRBJ1-5, with 7 bases aligning to TRBD1. The CDR3 sequence is 17 residues long. V lost 6 bases, J lost 3 bases, and 14 bases stayed unmatched. Per germline, CDR1 MDHEN and CDR2 SYDVKM. Looking up the rest from reference TRBV28 and TRBJ1-5 gives the full variable domain: DVKVTQSSRYLVKRTGEKVFLECVQDMDHENMFWYRQDPGLGLRLIYFSYDVKMKEKGDIPEGYSVSREKKERFSLILESASTNQTSMYLCASRSPRGDSINQPQHFGDGTRLSIL.

This chain connects TRBV7-2 to TRBJ2-2; tentative D call: TRBD1 (5 bases). CDR1 and CDR2 (germline): SGHTA, FQGNSA. This CDR3 is built from 14 residues. The germline V and J ends were trimmed by 10 bases and 0 bases, with 12 bases remaining between them. The CDR3 region is CATNQGTNTGELFF. The CDR3 nucleotides read TGTGCCACCAACCAGGGTACGAACACCGGGGAGCTGTTTTTT.

The chain recombines TRBV5-4 with TRBJ2-7; unclear D gene. V shed 0 bases and J shed 2 bases, with 9 bases lying between them. The CDR3 spans 14 residues. Germline lookup yields CDR1 SGHNT and CDR2 YYREEE (reference sequence). The DNA of the CDR3 is TGTGCCAGCAGCTTGGCCGGGCTAACCTACGAGCAGTACTTC. Its translation is CASSLAGLTYEQYF.

The chain has TRBV6-6 and TRBJ1-5, with D perhaps matching TRBD1 (5 bases). The germline gives CDR1 MNHNY, CDR2 SVGAGI (reference sequence). The V end was cut by 2 bases, the J end by 0 bases, with 5 bases between. The CDR3 covers 14 residues. The CDR3 sequence: CASSYRGSNQPQHF. Written as DNA, the CDR3 is TGTGCCAGCAGTTACAGGGGTAGCAATCAGCCCCAGCATTTT.

This clone was observed a few times. This chain joins TRBV7-6 and TRBJ2-5; TRBD1 might be the D (7 bases). This CDR3 has 14 amino acids. Germline assignment: CDR1 SGHVS and CDR2 FNYEAQ. V lost 1 base, J lost 5 bases, and 11 bases lay in between. CDR3 sequence: CASSLVSGGETQYF. The CDR3 DNA is TGTGCCAGCAGCTTAGTTTCAGGGGGGGAGACCCAGTACTTC.